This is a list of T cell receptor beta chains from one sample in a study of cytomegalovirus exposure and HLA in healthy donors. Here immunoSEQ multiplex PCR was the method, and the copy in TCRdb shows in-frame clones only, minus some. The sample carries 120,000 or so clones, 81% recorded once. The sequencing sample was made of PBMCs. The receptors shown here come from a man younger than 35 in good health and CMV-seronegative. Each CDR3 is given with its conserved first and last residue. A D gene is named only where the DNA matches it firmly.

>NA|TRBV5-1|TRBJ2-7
CASSLQVPYEQYF
TGCGCCAGCAGCTTGCAGGTCCCCTACGAGCAGTACTTC
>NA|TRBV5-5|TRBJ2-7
CASSFTGTEQYF
TGTGCCAGCAGCTTTACAGGGACCGAGCAGTACTTC
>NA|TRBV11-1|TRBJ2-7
CASSLDREPYYEQYF
TGTGCCAGCAGCTTAGACAGGGAACCCTACTACGAGCAGTACTTC
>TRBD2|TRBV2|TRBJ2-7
CASSELAGLYEQYF
TGTGCCAGCAGTGAACTAGCGGGGCTCTACGAGCAGTACTTC
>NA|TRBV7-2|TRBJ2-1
CASSLEDSGERFF
TGTGCCAGCAGCTTAGAGGACAGCGGGGAAAGGTTCTTC
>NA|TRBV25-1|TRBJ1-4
CATRGRGATNEKLFF
TGTGCCACCCGAGGGAGGGGAGCAACTAATGAAAAACTGTTTTTT
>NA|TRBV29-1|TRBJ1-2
CSVVDSGRSYGYTF
TGCAGCGTTGTCGACAGTGGTAGAAGCTATGGCTACACCTTC
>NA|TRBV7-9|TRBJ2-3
CASRSTGITGDTQYF
TGTGCCAGCAGGTCCACAGGAATAACGGGAGATACGCAGTATTTT
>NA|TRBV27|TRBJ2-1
CASSLAGAYNEQFF
TGTGCCAGCAGTTTAGCGGGTGCTTACAATGAGCAGTTCTTC
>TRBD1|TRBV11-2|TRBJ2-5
CASSRDRGRETQYF
TGTGCCAGCAGCAGGGACAGGGGACGGGAGACCCAGTACTTC
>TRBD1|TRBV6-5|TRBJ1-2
CASNPQSGTGYGYTF
TGTGCCAGCAATCCCCAGTCCGGGACAGGGTATGGCTACACCTTC
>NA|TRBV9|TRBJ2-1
CASSVELGGGQFF
TGTGCCAGCAGCGTAGAGTTAGGGGGGGGGCAGTTCTTC